These 14 T cell receptor beta chains were all obtained from the same sample, sequenced in a study of PD-1 blockade in mismatch repair-deficient tumors. Here immunoSEQ multiplex PCR was the method, and the copy in TCRdb shows in-frame clones only, minus some. This sample has some 50,000 clones, with over 75% found just once. The starting material was PBMCs, obtained before pembrolizumab treatment. The receptors were gathered from an adult with mismatch repair-deficient cancer.

The chain is built from TRBV6-5 and TRBJ1-4, with D unresolved. Trimming took off 6 bases at V and 7 bases at J, with 15 bases between the two ends. The CDR3 consists of 14 residues. In germline, CDR1 is MNHEY, CDR2 SVGAGI. The CDR3 DNA reads as TGTGCCAGCAGAAAAACGGGCTTAGGTGAAAAACTGTTTTTT. Its translation is CASRKTGLGEKLFF.

This clone was picked up one time. The genes are TRBV11-2 and TRBJ1-3; tentatively, D is TRBD1 (6 bases). Germline-derived CDR1 and CDR2 are SGHAT and FQNNGV. V lost 5 bases to trimming and J lost 0 bases, with 17 bases between them. This CDR3 contains 17 residues. CDR3 loop: CASSRIYREHSGNTIYF. CDR3 bases: TGTGCCAGCAGCCGAATTTACAGGGAACACTCTGGAAACACCATATATTTT.

The chain combines TRBV9 with TRBJ1-1, with no clear D. The length of the CDR3 is 14 residues. Between the trimmed V and J ends, which lost 4 bases and 4 bases, there was a span of 14 bases. Germline V gives CDR1 SGDLS, CDR2 YYNGEE. The DNA for the CDR3 is TGTGCCAGCAGCCTCACCCCCCCCGTCACTGAAGCTTTCTTT. Translated: CASSLTPPVTEAFF.

CDR3 nucleotide sequence: TGTGCCAGCTCCACGAGCGCGTCTTTCTCCTACGAGCAGTACTTC. This translates into CASSTSASFSYEQYF. This sequence joins TRBV6-1 and TRBJ2-7, with D unresolved. Germline V gene sequence: CDR1 MNHNS, CDR2 SASEGT. The CDR3 spans 15 residues. V was pared by 8 bases and J by 0 bases, with 17 bases between.

J is TRBJ1-1 and V is TRBV7-8, with D possibly TRBD1 on 6 matching bases. The germline CDR1 and CDR2 sequences are SGHVS and FQNEAQ. The CDR3 covers 14 residues. With 8 bases removed from V and 5 bases from J, the gap between germline ends came to 18 bases. The chain's CDR3 is CASGLGGAETEAFF. The CDR3 DNA reads as TGTGCCAGCGGTCTCGGGGGCGCCGAAACTGAAGCTTTCTTT.

The rearrangement joins TRBV5-4 to TRBJ2-3; TRBD2 matches at 10 bases. Germline V lookup: CDR1 SGHNT, CDR2 YYREEE (reference sequence). There are 15 residues in the CDR3. The V gene end was trimmed by 4 bases and the J gene end by 3 bases; junction bases not matched to a gene: 5. DNA for the CDR3: TGTGCCAGCAGCCCGGGACTAGCGCTAACAGATACGCAGTATTTT. Amino acid sequence: CASSPGLALTDTQYF.

The chain uses TRBV19 and TRBJ1-3; D is undetermined. Germline CDR1 is LNHDA and CDR2 is SQIVND (reference sequence). This CDR3 has 16 amino acids. V lost 3 bases, J lost 2 bases, and 14 bases lay in between. The CDR3, as DNA: TGTGCCAGTAGTATCGCATACAGACTTGCTGGAAACACCATATATTTT. As protein: CASSIAYRLAGNTIYF.

This rearrangement joins TRBV6-5 to TRBJ2-7; D not resolved. V lost 0 bases and J lost 4, with 7 bases in between. Germline assignment: CDR1 MNHEY and CDR2 SVGAGI. CDR3 length: 13 residues. The CDR3 nucleotides read TGTGCCAGCAGTTACTCATCCACGTACGAGCAGTACTTC. Residues: CASSYSSTYEQYF.

The V gene is TRBV7-2, the J gene TRBJ1-1, with D perhaps matching TRBD1 (5 bases). Per germline, CDR1 SGHTA and CDR2 FQGNSA. Trimming left V 2 bases short and J 3 bases short, with 10 bases between. The CDR3 covers 14 residues. The CDR3 DNA reads TGTGCCAGCAGCTTACAGGGAGGGGACACTGAAGCTTTCTTT. Its translation: CASSLQGGDTEAFF. The whole variable domain, filled in from reference TRBV7-2 and TRBJ1-1, reads GAGVSQSPSNKVTEKGKDVELRCDPISGHTALYWYRQSLGQGLEFLIYFQGNSAPDKSGLPSDRFSAERTGGSVSTLTIQRTQQEDSAVYLCASSLQGGDTEAFFGQGTRLTVV.

The chain carries TRBV7-9 and TRBJ1-3; TRBD1 might be the D (5 bases). V was trimmed by 0 bases and J by 3 bases, leaving 6 bases between them. Per the germline V gene, CDR1 is SEHNR and CDR2 is FQNEAQ (reference sequence). This CDR3 contains 14 residues. CDR3 bases: TGTGCCAGCAGCTTAGCCAGGGATGGAAACACCATATATTTT. Translated: CASSLARDGNTIYF. The complete variable domain, with remaining parts taken from reference TRBV7-9 and TRBJ1-3, reads DTGVSQNPRHKITKRGQNVTFRCDPISEHNRLYWYRQTLGQGPEFLTYFQNEAQLEKSRLLSDRFSAERPKGSFSTLEIQRTEQGDSAMYLCASSLARDGNTIYFGEGSWLTVV.

The chain carries TRBV9 and TRBJ2-7, with 7 bases fitting TRBD1. CDR1 is SGDLS and CDR2 is YYNGEE in the germline V gene. V lost 3 bases and J lost 6; bases outside the gene matches: 12. CDR3 size: 15 residues. The DNA for the CDR3 is TGTGCCAGCAGCGGACAGGGCGAGCGGACAAGCGAGCAGTACTTC. It translates to CASSGQGERTSEQYF.

This clone was recorded only once. The chain links TRBV6-6 to TRBJ2-2; D is uncertain. Trimming left V 5 bases short and J 0 bases short, with 7 bases between. The CDR3 spans 14 residues. Germline V gene data show CDR1 as MNHNY and CDR2 as SVGAGI (reference sequence). CDR3 DNA: TGTGCCAGCAGTGCCACCTCGAACACCGGGGAGCTGTTTTTT. Residues: CASSATSNTGELFF.

The rearrangement links TRBV7-9 to TRBJ2-5, with D maybe TRBD2 (7 bases). The V end lost 6 bases, the J end lost 5 bases, and 16 bases lay between the germline ends. This CDR3 contains 14 residues. Germline CDR1 SEHNR, CDR2 FQNEAQ (reference sequence). CDR3 in DNA: TGTGCCAGCAGGGGCTCCGGGGGGCAGGAGACCCAGTACTTC. It codes for CASRGSGGQETQYF.

V usage is TRBV6-6 and J usage is TRBJ1-3; D is unclear. The V end was cut by 0 bases, the J end by 0 bases, with 6 bases between. The germline gives CDR1 MNHNY, CDR2 SVGAGI (reference sequence). CDR3 length equals 15 residues. The CDR3 nucleotides are TGTGCCAGCAGTTACTCGACGGTCTCTGGAAACACCATATATTTT. Amino acid sequence: CASSYSTVSGNTIYF.